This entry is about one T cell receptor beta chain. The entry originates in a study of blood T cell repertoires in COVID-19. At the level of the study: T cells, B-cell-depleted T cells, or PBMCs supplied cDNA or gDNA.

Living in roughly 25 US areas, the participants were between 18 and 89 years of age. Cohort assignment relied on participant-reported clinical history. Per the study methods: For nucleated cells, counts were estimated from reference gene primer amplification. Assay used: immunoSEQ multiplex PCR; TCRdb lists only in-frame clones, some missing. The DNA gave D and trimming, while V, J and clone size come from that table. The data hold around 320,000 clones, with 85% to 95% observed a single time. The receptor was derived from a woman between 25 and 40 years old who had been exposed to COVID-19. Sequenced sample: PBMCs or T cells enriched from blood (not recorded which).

CDR3 DNA: TGTGCCAGCAGCTCGGATACAGCTCTCATGAACACTGAAGCTTTCTTT. Amino acid sequence: CASSSDTALMNTEAFF. This chain connects TRBV5-5 to TRBJ1-1; no reliable D call. The V gene lost 3 bases and the J gene lost 0 bases, with 15 bases spanning the gap. This CDR3 has 16 amino acids. Germline V gene data show CDR1 as SGHKS and CDR2 as YYEKEE (reference sequence).